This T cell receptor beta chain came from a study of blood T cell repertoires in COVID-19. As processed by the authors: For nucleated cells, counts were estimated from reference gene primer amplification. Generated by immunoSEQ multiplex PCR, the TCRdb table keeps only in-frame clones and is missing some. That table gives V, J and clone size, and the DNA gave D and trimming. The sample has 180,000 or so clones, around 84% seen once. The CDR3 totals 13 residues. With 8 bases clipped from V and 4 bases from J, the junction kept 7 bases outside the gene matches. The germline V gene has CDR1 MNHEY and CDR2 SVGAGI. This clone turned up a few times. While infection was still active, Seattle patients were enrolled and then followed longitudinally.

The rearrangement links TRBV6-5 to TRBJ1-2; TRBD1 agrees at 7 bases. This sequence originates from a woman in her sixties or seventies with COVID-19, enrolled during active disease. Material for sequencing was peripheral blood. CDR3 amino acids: CASRDSRGYGYTF. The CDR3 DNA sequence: TGTGCCAGCCGGGACAGCCGGGGCTATGGCTACACCTTC.